This TCR beta chain was sequenced in a study of T cell changes during pregnancy in multiple sclerosis. Data came from immunoSEQ multiplex PCR; TCRdb stores just in-frame clones and leaves some out. The data contain 110,000 or so clones, over 85% of them singletons. This material consisted of peripheral blood, taken before pregnancy. This TCR came from a female donor with multiple sclerosis, enrolled in a pregnancy study.

This CDR3 is CASSLVGGAHNSPLHF. The CDR3 DNA reads as TGTGCCAGCAGCTTGGTAGGCGGGGCACATAATTCACCCCTCCACTTT. This chain uses TRBV5-5 with TRBJ1-6; TRBD1 is a possible D gene (5 bases). Trimming shortened V by 0 bases and J by 5 bases, and 12 bases separated the two germline ends. CDR3 length: 16 amino acids. From germline, CDR1 is SGHKS and CDR2 YYEKEE (reference sequence).